The 32 T cell receptor beta chains in this list originate from one sample, sequenced in a study of naive and memory T cell subsets. Study-wide points: Especially in CD8 cells, naive repertoires contained a few larger clonotypes, possibly CD45RA-re-expressing memory cells.

Both TRBC1 and TRBC2 were covered by a beta constant-region primer of two equimolar oligonucleotides. Ligated cDNA was amplified by four rounds of PCR with nested alpha and beta constant-region primers and SP2. TCRdb ran MiXCR on the UMI-ligation and nested PCR reads and lists one entry per CDR3 protein. The table has under 150,000 distinct CDR3 sequences, roughly a fifth seen once. Antigens for these TCRs are unknown. The source material was naive CD8+ T cells from blood. Receptor source: a human donor in good health.

This clonotype came up a few times. This chain uses TRBV5-1 with TRBJ2-7; D gene uncertain. Germline V lookup: CDR1 SGHRS, CDR2 YFSETQ. The V gene lost 4 bases and the J gene lost 3 bases, with 11 bases spanning the gap. The CDR3 runs to 13 residues. CDR3 DNA sequence: TGCGCCAGCAGCGTGGACGGTTACTACGAGCAGTACTTC. It translates to CASSVDGYYEQYF.

Many counts were recorded for this clonotype. The J gene is TRBJ1-1, the V gene TRBV6-5, with D possibly TRBD1 on 5 matching bases. Germline V gene lookup returns CDR1 MNHEY and CDR2 SVGAGI. The V end lost 5 bases, the J end lost 3 bases, and 10 bases lay between the germline ends. The CDR3 length is 13 residues. CDR3 residues: CASSTAGDTEAFF. Written as DNA, the CDR3 is TGTGCCAGCAGTACCGCGGGGGACACTGAAGCTTTCTTT.

This chain links TRBV2 with TRBJ1-1; 10 bases line up with TRBD1. Germline CDR1 and CDR2: SNHLY and FYNNEI. With V trimmed by 8 bases and J by 4 bases, 16 bases remained unmatched. The CDR3 runs 17 residues. Here the CDR3 DNA reads TGTGCCAGCCCATTTCGACAGGGGGCCCCCGTTGGCACTGAAGCTTTCTTT. Its translation is CASPFRQGAPVGTEAFF.

The table lists this clonotype with a few counts. This chain joins TRBV28 and TRBJ2-5, with a weak D call TRBD2 (5 bases). This CDR3 is built from 15 residues. Germline CDR1 MDHEN, CDR2 SYDVKM. The germline V and J ends were trimmed by 1 base and 5 bases, with 14 bases remaining between them. The CDR3 region is CASSLFGLPGETQYF. In DNA form, the CDR3 reads TGTGCCAGCAGTTTATTCGGGTTGCCGGGGGAGACCCAGTACTTC.

The table lists this clonotype with a few counts. The rearrangement joins TRBV27 to TRBJ2-5; possible D gene TRBD2, 6 bases. The germline CDR1 and CDR2 sequences are MNHEY and SMNVEV (reference sequence). Deletions cut 6 bases from V and 2 bases from J, with 10 bases between. The CDR3 has 13 amino acids. The CDR3 nucleotides are TGTGCCAGCAGGGAGGCGGGACAAGAGACCCAGTACTTC. Protein: CASREAGQETQYF.

This chain uses TRBV4-3 with TRBJ1-6, with 7 bases matching TRBD1. V gave up 4 bases and J gave up 6 bases; unmatched junction bases: 6. Germline assignment: CDR1 LGHNA and CDR2 YSLEER. The CDR3 is 15 residues long. CDR3 sequence: CASSPDRASNSPLHF. As DNA, the CDR3 is TGCGCCAGCAGCCCCGACAGGGCTTCTAATTCACCCCTCCACTTT.

This clonotype was observed a few times. The chain links TRBV27 to TRBJ2-1; 9 nucleotides align to TRBD2. The CDR3 is made up of 14 amino acids. From germline, CDR1 is MNHEY and CDR2 SMNVEV (reference sequence). V shed 6 bases and J 6 bases; nucleotides not matched to a gene: 6. The CDR3 is CASSRGRAGNEQFF. CDR3 in DNA: TGTGCCAGCAGCCGCGGGAGGGCGGGCAATGAGCAGTTCTTC.

The chain couples TRBV28 to TRBJ2-7; D gene unclear. Germline lookup yields CDR1 MDHEN and CDR2 SYDVKM. Trimming cost V 3 bases and J 2 bases, with 5 bases left between them. The CDR3 spans 12 residues. The CDR3 loop reads CASSFLTYEQYF. The DNA for the CDR3 is TGTGCCAGCAGTTTTCTGACCTACGAGCAGTACTTC.

The chain joins TRBV28 to TRBJ2-7, with TRBD2 matching 10 bases. The ends lost 2 bases at V and 4 bases at J; junction bases unmatched: 5. The CDR3 runs 15 residues. The germline V gene encodes CDR1 MDHEN and CDR2 SYDVKM. The CDR3 bases are TGTGCCAGCAGTTTAAGGACTAGCGGCATATACGAGCAGTACTTC. It specifies CASSLRTSGIYEQYF. The full variable domain, rest sourced from reference TRBV28 and TRBJ2-7, is DVKVTQSSRYLVKRTGEKVFLECVQDMDHENMFWYRQDPGLGLRLIYFSYDVKMKEKGDIPEGYSVSREKKERFSLILESASTNQTSMYLCASSLRTSGIYEQYFGPGTRLTVT.

This clonotype was counted between two and nine times. The chain has TRBV7-8 and TRBJ2-1, with 12 bases fitting TRBD2. The CDR3 length is 15 residues. The V gene end was trimmed by 5 bases and the J gene end by 12 bases; junction bases not matched to a gene: 11. Germline V lookup: CDR1 SGHVS, CDR2 FQNEAQ. The CDR3 region has the DNA TGTGCCAGCAGCCCCTTGCTAGCGGGAGGGGAGGGGCAGTTCTTC. Amino acid sequence: CASSPLLAGGEGQFF.

This clonotype occurred a few times. The V gene is TRBV29-1, the J gene TRBJ2-2; D perhaps matches TRBD1 (6 bases). The germline V gene encodes CDR1 SQVTM and CDR2 ANQGSEA. V was clipped by 4 bases and J by 0 bases, with 6 bases between them. CDR3 length: 13 residues. CDR3 residues: CSVGTANTGELFF. As DNA, the CDR3 is TGCAGCGTTGGGACAGCGAACACCGGGGAGCTGTTTTTT.

This clonotype was counted between two and nine times. V is TRBV15 and J is TRBJ2-2; D might be TRBD2 (6 bases). V gave up 3 bases and J gave up 11 bases, with 22 bases separating them. The CDR3 is 16 residues long. Germline assignment: CDR1 LNHNV and CDR2 YYDKDF (reference sequence). This CDR3 reads CATSSGGRDWLSELFF. The CDR3 region has the DNA TGTGCCACCAGCAGTGGGGGACGGGACTGGTTGTCTGAGCTGTTTTTT. The entire variable domain, with the rest obtained from reference TRBV15 and TRBJ2-2, is as follows: DAMVIQNPRYQVTQFGKPVTLSCSQTLNHNVMYWYQQKSSQAPKLLFHYYDKDFNNEADTPDNFQSRRPNTSFCFLDIRSPGLGDTAMYLCATSSGGRDWLSELFFGEGSRLTVL.

The chain joins TRBV6-2 or TRBV6-3 to TRBJ2-1, with 14 bases identical to TRBD2. From germline, CDR1 is MNHEY and CDR2 SVGEGT. J lost 4 bases, V lost 6 bases, and 17 bases had no gene match. The CDR3 consists of 20 residues. CDR3 sequence: CASRPPLGTSGSHPYNEQFF. In DNA, the CDR3 is TGTGCCAGCAGACCACCTCTAGGGACTAGCGGGAGCCACCCGTACAATGAGCAGTTCTTC.

A few counts support this clonotype. The CDR3 bases are TGTGCCAGCAGTCCGAGGGGCGACAGGCTGAACACTGAAGCTTTCTTT. As protein: CASSPRGDRLNTEAFF. This sequence joins TRBV12-3 or TRBV12-4 and TRBJ1-1, with D maybe TRBD1 (6 bases). V was pared by 5 bases and J by 0 bases, with 16 bases between. The CDR3 has 16 residues.

This sequence joins TRBV21-1 and TRBJ2-4; the table names TRBD1, a call not compared with the DNA. TRBV21-1 constitutes a pseudogene. The CDR3 covers 13 residues. CDR3 sequence: CASTGQAKNIQYF. Here the CDR3 DNA reads TGTGCCAGCACCGGACAAGCCAAAAACATTCAGTACTTC.

The rearrangement joins TRBV4-2 to TRBJ1-1, with 10 bases matching TRBD1. The J segment lost 4 bases and the V segment lost 0 bases, leaving 8 bases of the junction unmatched. Germline loops: CDR1 LGHNA, CDR2 YNFKEQ. The CDR3 length is 17 residues. Here the CDR3 DNA reads TGTGCCAGCAGCCAAGACCGACAGGGGGCGGGTAGCACTGAAGCTTTCTTT. Encoded protein: CASSQDRQGAGSTEAFF.

This chain joins TRBV15 and TRBJ2-3; TRBD2 aligns across 7 bases. The CDR3 runs 14 residues. The trim removed 8 bases at V and 0 bases at J, leaving 5 bases unmatched. The germline V gene has CDR1 LNHNV and CDR2 YYDKDF (reference sequence). CDR3 nucleotides: TGTGCCACCTCAGCGGGGAAAAGCACAGATACGCAGTATTTT. Translating gives CATSAGKSTDTQYF.

This rearrangement joins TRBV15 to TRBJ2-7, with 9 bases fitting TRBD2. Germline V gene data show CDR1 as LNHNV and CDR2 as YYDKDF (reference sequence). This CDR3 region has 16 residues. J lost 2 bases, V lost 1 base, and 6 bases had no gene match. CDR3 coding DNA: TGTGCCACCAGCAGAGTCGGTAGCGGGAGTACCTACGAGCAGTACTTC. It codes for CATSRVGSGSTYEQYF.

The rearrangement joins TRBV7-2 to TRBJ2-5; the D is unclear. CDR1 and CDR2 (germline): SGHTA, FQGNSA. The CDR3 consists of 13 residues. The V end was cut by 4 bases, the J end by 5 bases, with 11 bases between. In nucleotides, the CDR3 is TGTGCCAGCAGCTCCCCCGCCGGGGAGACCCAGTACTTC. Protein product: CASSSPAGETQYF.

This clonotype has more than one count but fewer than ten. The conserved phenylalanine or tryptophan normally closing the CDR3 is absent here, so this likely arose from a read error. The gene calls are TRBV29-1 and TRBJ2-3; no clear D. This CDR3 is built from 13 residues. Germline V gene lookup returns CDR1 SQVTM and CDR2 ANQGSEA. Trimming stripped 3 bases from V and 4 bases from J, with 11 bases between. CDR3 nucleotide sequence: TGCAGCGTTGAGGAGAAGGAGCCAGATACGCAGTATTCT. Translation gives CSVEEKEPDTQYS.

This clonotype turned up a few times. This rearrangement joins TRBV7-3 to TRBJ2-3; the match to TRBD1 covers 9 bases. After removal of 1 base from V and 2 bases from J, the junction contained 13 bases not matched to a gene. Germline CDR1 and CDR2: SGHTA and FQGTGA. This CDR3 spans 19 amino acids. The CDR3 coding sequence is TGTGCCAGCAGCTTAAATCCCACTCCGGGACAGGGAGACACAGATACGCAGTATTTT. This codes for CASSLNPTPGQGDTDTQYF. Based on the CDR3 plus reference TRBV7-3 and TRBJ2-3, the full variable domain is GAGVSQTPSNKVTEKGKYVELRCDPISGHTALYWYRQSLGQGPEFLIYFQGTGAADDSGLPNDRFFAVRPEGSVSTLKIQRTERGDSAVYLCASSLNPTPGQGDTDTQYFGPGTRLTVL.

This clonotype turned up a few times. The V gene is TRBV7-2, the J gene TRBJ2-7; D remains ambiguous. CDR1 SGHTA and CDR2 FQGNSA come from the germline V gene. The CDR3 is 13 residues long. Trimming cost V 1 base and J 6 bases, with 10 bases left between them. In DNA, the CDR3 is TGTGCCAGCAGCTTAGGGACGATGGGCGAGCAGTACTTC. Protein sequence: CASSLGTMGEQYF.

This clonotype was picked up a small number of times. The rearrangement uses TRBV7-9 and TRBJ1-3, with TRBD1 identical over 7 bases. This CDR3 is 12 amino acids long. Losses at the gene ends were 6 bases for V and 8 bases for J; bases not matched to a gene: 4. Germline V gene lookup returns CDR1 SEHNR and CDR2 FQNEAQ (reference sequence). CDR3 region: CASRHDRDTIYF. In DNA form, the CDR3 reads TGTGCCAGCAGGCACGACAGGGACACCATATATTTT. Using reference TRBV7-9 and TRBJ1-3 for the parts outside the CDR3, the full variable domain is DTGVSQNPRHKITKRGQNVTFRCDPISEHNRLYWYRQTLGQGPEFLTYFQNEAQLEKSRLLSDRFSAERPKGSFSTLEIQRTEQGDSAMYLCASRHDRDTIYFGEGSWLTVV.

The chain is built from TRBV6-2 or TRBV6-3 and TRBJ1-1; D gene ambiguous. The germline V gene has CDR1 MNHEY and CDR2 SVGEGT. Trimming took off 5 bases at V and 3 bases at J, with 13 bases between the two ends. CDR3 length: 14 residues. CDR3 sequence reads: CASSPAVSDTEAFF. The CDR3 coding sequence is TGTGCCAGCAGTCCGGCGGTATCGGACACTGAAGCTTTCTTT.

In its sample, this clonotype was seen a few times. The chain links TRBV6-2 or TRBV6-3 to TRBJ1-2; D call uncertain. The CDR3 loop spans 12 amino acids. V lost 6 bases and J 2 bases, leaving 7 bases between the germline ends. Germline assignment: CDR1 MNHEY and CDR2 SVGEGT. DNA for the CDR3: TGTGCCAGCAGCTCGGACAACTATGGCTACACCTTC. It encodes CASSSDNYGYTF.

At least ten counts were recorded for this clonotype. The genes are TRBV6-5 and TRBJ2-7, with TRBD1 matching over 8 bases. Germline CDR1 MNHEY, CDR2 SVGAGI. This CDR3 has 15 amino acids. V was clipped by 0 bases and J by 5 bases; unmatched bases: 6. DNA of the CDR3: TGTGCCAGCAGTTACTCGAACGGACAGGGAGACGAGCAGTACTTC. Amino acid sequence: CASSYSNGQGDEQYF.

The CDR3 protein is CASSQRDFQTYEQFF. The CDR3 coding sequence is TGTGCCAGCAGCCAACGGGACTTCCAAACGTATGAGCAGTTCTTC. This rearrangement joins TRBV14 to TRBJ2-1; perhaps TRBD2 as D (6 bases). Looked up from germline, CDR1 is SGHDN and CDR2 is FVKESK. The CDR3 extends over 15 amino acids. V shed 2 bases and J shed 8 bases, with 16 bases lying between them.

There are a few counts of this clonotype. V usage is TRBV27 and J usage is TRBJ2-3; 8 bases agree with TRBD2. The CDR3 contains 13 residues. The junction had 6 bases not matched to a gene; V was cut back by 7 bases and J by 6 bases. From germline, CDR1 is MNHEY and CDR2 SMNVEV (reference sequence). The CDR3 sequence is CASTPGLADTQYF. In nucleotides, the CDR3 is TGTGCCAGCACCCCCGGACTAGCCGATACGCAGTATTTT.

This clonotype was seen only a few times. The gene calls are TRBV6-1 and TRBJ1-2, with TRBD1 identical over 7 bases. This CDR3 is 16 amino acids long. Germline V gene data show CDR1 as MNHNS and CDR2 as SASEGT. V lost 5 bases, J lost 4 bases, and 13 bases stayed unmatched. The CDR3 region has the DNA TGTGCCAGCAGTCCCGAAGGACAGGCCACCTCCTATGGCTACACCTTC. Encoded protein: CASSPEGQATSYGYTF.

The chain combines TRBV10-3 with TRBJ2-5; D gene uncertain. Germline assignment: CDR1 ENHRY and CDR2 SYGVKD. This CDR3 has 13 residues. Trimming pared 5 bases from V and 3 bases from J, leaving 10 bases between. In nucleotides, the CDR3 is TGTGCCATCAGTCCGGTCTCTGAAGAGACCCAGTACTTC. Its translation is CAISPVSEETQYF.

This clonotype was picked up many times. The chain uses TRBV12-3 or TRBV12-4 and TRBJ1-2; D gene unclear. V gave up 6 bases and J gave up 3 bases, with 11 bases separating them. The CDR3 extends over 13 amino acids. CDR3 sequence reads: CASSPDGYYGYTF. CDR3 bases: TGTGCCAGCAGCCCAGACGGCTACTATGGCTACACCTTC.

The V call is TRBV4-1, the J call TRBJ2-7; 9 positions agree with TRBD1. The CDR3 is made up of 16 amino acids. The J segment lost 0 bases and the V segment lost 3 bases, leaving 6 bases of the junction unmatched. CDR1 and CDR2 from the germline V gene are MGHRA and YSYEKL. The CDR3 DNA reads as TGCGCCAGCAGCCACCGCACGACAGGGGGCTCCTACGAGCAGTACTTC. Its protein product is CASSHRTTGGSYEQYF.